The sequence of this T cell receptor beta chain was determined in a study of T cells after yellow fever vaccination (dated by TCRdb to 2018 to 2020). Concerning the study at large: The SMART-Seq v4 Ultra Low Input RNA kit was used to prepare libraries from fractions with low cell numbers. Two healthy male donors, one aged 18 to 30 and one aged 30 to 39 years, were included in the cohort. To track T-cell clones before and after primary and booster YFV17D yellow fever vaccination, bulk TCR alpha and beta repertoires were sequenced longitudinally. Blood samples were taken at several timepoints before and after primary and secondary immunization, and bulk PBMC replicates and cell subsets were isolated. Results the study describes overall, beyond this receptor: Compared with the primary T-cell response, the secondary T-cell response was faster but weaker, reaching its peak on day 5 rather than on day 15. A small share of clonotypes was detected in both CD4 and CD8 compartments, with the overlap likely arising from convergent recombination. Because only a couple of donors were included in the study, the extent to which the findings can be generalized is limited. FACS-sorted repertoires could contain abundant contaminating clonotypes from the bulk population, so computational filtering was required. Most clones expanded after primary vaccination were re-detected after the booster (almost 98% of CD4 and 88% of CD8), suggesting broad memory maintenance.

The instrument given in TCRdb is Illumina NovaSeq 6000. TCR cDNA was synthesized by 5'RACE template switching, which introduced a universal primer site and unique molecular identifiers. Priming of cDNA synthesis was performed from both the TCR alpha and TCR beta constant segments. Library amplification used two PCR steps, and the second PCR step added sample barcodes and sequencing adapters. Sequencing of libraries was performed on Illumina HiSeq 2500 (2x100 bp) or NovaSeq (2x150 bp). On the study's bioinformatics: MIGEC was used to demultiplex reads and collapse the reads into UMI consensus sequences, and MiXCR was used for V(D)J alignment. Using edgeR on replicate PBMC samples, clonotypes were called vaccine-responding if FDR was below 0.01 and the log2 fold change was above 5 up to day 15. Bulk clonotypes were assigned CD4 or CD8 identity according to which sequenced CD4 or CD8 repertoire held them at higher abundance. TCRdb reanalyzed the raw reads on its own, using fastp at Q25 for trimming and MiXCR for clone calling, and kept in-frame beta chains. Rows matching on CDR3 protein sequence are summarized as one entry with the most common DNA and genes. These V and J calls originate from TCRdb's pipeline instead of the authors' own analysis. The sample records approximately 300,000 distinct CDR3 sequences, around 10% of which are singletons. About 3.5% of the sample lies in the top ten.

Taken from cysteine to phenylalanine, the CDR3 has 15 residues. The only DNA kept is the CDR3, 45 bases in frame from the first base. For CDR1 and CDR2, the germline V gene lists MNHEY and SVGAGI. V loses 5 bases, J loses 5 bases, and the germline ends lie 18 bases apart. With respect to this clonotype: This receptor's antigen is unknown. No much larger clonotype is one base removed from it; base qualities were not supplied.

The treatment or condition tag for this specimen amounts to: live attenuated yellow fever vaccine strain. PBMCs were isolated from peripheral blood using a standard Ficoll-Paque protocol. CD4 and CD8 T-cell fractions were isolated with Dynabeads CD4 and CD8 positive selection kits. RNA was extracted with TriZol from bulk PBMCs, CD4 and CD8 fractions, and dextramer-positive and dextramer-negative fractions. The sample was CD4+ T cells sorted from PBMCs, taken 45 days after the yellow fever booster vaccination. The origin of this receptor is a man aged 18 to 30 who received the YFV17D yellow fever vaccine. The sequence joins TRBV6-5 to TRBJ1-1; a weak D assignment points to TRBD1 (5 bases agree). The CDR3 reads as follows: CASSPNYGGGTEAFF. Here is the DNA: TGTGCCAGCAGTCCAAATTACGGGGGGGGGACTGAAGCTTTCTTT.